This T cell receptor beta chain is from a study of T cell responses to AZD1222 COVID-19 vaccine. Using immunoSEQ multiplex PCR, the repertoire was profiled, and TCRdb retains in-frame clones only, with some absent. The repertoire holds over 95,000 clones, approximately 90% seen once, with 6.5% in the top ten. With respect to this clone: Its specificity is not known.

Broader study findings: There were mostly white British donors and more females than males, and clonal diversity was possibly underestimated.

The CDR3 loop spans 19 amino acids. The V gene end was trimmed by 4 bases and the J gene end by 0 bases; junction bases not matched to a gene: 12. The V gene's germline CDR1 is LGHNA and CDR2 YNFKEQ. The sequence was obtained from an adult who received the AZD1222 COVID-19 vaccine. Sequences were derived from peripheral blood, sampled 28 days after the second AZD1222 dose. V usage is TRBV4-2 and J usage is TRBJ2-1, with 10 bases fitting TRBD2. CDR3 protein: CASSPEPTSGSSSYNEQFF. The CDR3 DNA reads as TGTGCCAGCAGCCCGGAACCGACTAGCGGGTCCAGCTCCTACAATGAGCAGTTCTTC.